Sequencing of this T cell receptor beta chain was carried out in a study of tissue T cells after allogeneic stem cell transplantation. About the research overall: Samples with visible lymphocytes on H&E were prioritized for sequencing.

On this clone: Its antigen is still unknown.

The CDR3 extends over 16 amino acids. In germline, CDR1 is SEHNR, CDR2 FQNEAQ (reference sequence). Germline trimming cut 5 bases from V and 1 base from J; bases unmatched to any gene: 8. Repertoires were generated with immunoSEQ multiplex PCR, while TCRdb's copy carries only in-frame clones and drops some. Of about 9,700 clones in the sample, 60% to 75% were seen once. Broader study findings: Anatomically similar tissues had similar TCR repertoires within each patient.

The sample was tissue from the ileum, taken at autopsy. V usage is TRBV7-9 and J usage is TRBJ1-1, with 9 bases lining up with TRBD1. The receptor was isolated from a woman aged 18-49 years with breast cancer. The CDR3 bases are TGTGCCAGCAGCACCCGGGACAGGGCTCCGAACACTGAAGCTTTCTTT. It codes for CASSTRDRAPNTEAFF.